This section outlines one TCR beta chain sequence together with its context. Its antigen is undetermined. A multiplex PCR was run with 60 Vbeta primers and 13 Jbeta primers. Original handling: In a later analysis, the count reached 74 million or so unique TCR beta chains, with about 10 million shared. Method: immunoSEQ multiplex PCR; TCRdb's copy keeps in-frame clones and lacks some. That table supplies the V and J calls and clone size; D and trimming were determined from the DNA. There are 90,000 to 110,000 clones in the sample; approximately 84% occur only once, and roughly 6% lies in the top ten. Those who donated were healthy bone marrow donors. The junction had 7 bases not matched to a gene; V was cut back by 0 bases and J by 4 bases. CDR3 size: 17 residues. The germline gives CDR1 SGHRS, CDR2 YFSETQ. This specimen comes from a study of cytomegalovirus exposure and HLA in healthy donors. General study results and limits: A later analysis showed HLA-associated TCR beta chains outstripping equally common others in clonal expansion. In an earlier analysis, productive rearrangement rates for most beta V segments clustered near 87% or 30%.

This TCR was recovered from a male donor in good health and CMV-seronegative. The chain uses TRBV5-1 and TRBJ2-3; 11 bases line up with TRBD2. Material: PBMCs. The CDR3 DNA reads TGCGCCAGCAGCTTGGTTACTAGCGGGAGTTACGCAGATACGCAGTATTTT. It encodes CASSLVTSGSYADTQYF.